These 5 T cell receptor beta chains originate from one sample sequenced in a study of control samples from healthy donors and cancer patients. Using immunoSEQ multiplex PCR, the repertoire was profiled, and TCRdb retains in-frame clones only, with some absent. The sample contains 20,000 to 30,000 clones, roughly 93% of which appear only once. Sample: PBMCs. These receptors all stem from a man aged 45-65 years with lung cancer.

The rearrangement links TRBV30 to TRBJ2-7; 12 bases line up with TRBD1. The V segment lost 4 bases and the J segment 5 bases; nucleotides outside the gene matches: 6. Germline CDR1 and CDR2: GTSNPN and SVGIG (reference sequence). This CDR3 has 14 amino acids. CDR3 DNA: TGTGCCTGGACCGGGACAGGGGGCAGAAACGAGCAGTACTTC. Its translation: CAWTGTGGRNEQYF.

V and J are TRBV19 and TRBJ2-1; 10 nucleotides line up with TRBD2. Germline CDR1 reads LNHDA; CDR2 reads SQIVND (reference sequence). Trimming took 11 bases from V and 1 from J; bases not matched to a gene: 5. The CDR3 is 14 residues long. CDR3 DNA: TGTGCCGCCAATAGCGGGGGGTCCTACAATGAGCAGTTCTTC. Translation gives CAANSGGSYNEQFF.

The chain combines TRBV13 with TRBJ1-6, with unresolved D. Germline-derived CDR1 and CDR2 are PRHDT and FYEKMQ (reference sequence). Trimming removed 2 bases from V and 9 bases from J, with 8 bases in between. The CDR3 sequence is 13 residues long. CDR3 protein: CASSLFQTSPLHF. For the CDR3, the DNA is TGTGCCAGCAGCTTATTCCAGACTTCACCCCTCCACTTT.

The chain has TRBV3-1 (or the pseudogene TRBV3-2) and TRBJ2-3; D is possibly TRBD1 or TRBD2 (5 bases each). Germline CDR1 LGHDT, CDR2 YNNKEL (reference sequence). Trimming stripped 0 bases from V and 4 bases from J, with 8 bases between. The length of the CDR3 is 14 residues. DNA for the CDR3: TGTGCCAGCAGCCAAGATCTGGGGGCAGATACGCAGTATTTT. This codes for CASSQDLGADTQYF.

The chain's CDR3 is CASSLLNSGPYTEAFF. CDR3 sequence (DNA): TGTGCCAGCAGCTTATTGAACAGCGGCCCGTACACTGAAGCTTTCTTT. The chain links TRBV7-8 to TRBJ1-1; the D is unclear. This CDR3 comprises 16 residues. CDR1 SGHVS and CDR2 FQNEAQ come from the germline V gene. V lost 2 bases and J lost 3, with 16 bases in between.